These 30 T cell receptor beta chains were all obtained from the same sample, sequenced in a study of T cell changes during pregnancy in multiple sclerosis. Using immunoSEQ multiplex PCR, the repertoire was profiled, and TCRdb retains in-frame clones only, with some absent. Altogether almost 65,000 clones are present, over 80% being singletons, with the ten largest covering around 2.3%. This sample comprised peripheral blood, obtained in the first trimester of pregnancy. The receptors were sampled from a female donor with multiple sclerosis, enrolled in a pregnancy study.

The V and J genes are TRBV2 and TRBJ2-3; D possibly corresponds to TRBD2 (5 bases). The germline CDR1 and CDR2 sequences are SNHLY and FYNNEI. The CDR3 length is 15 residues. V was pared by 2 bases and J by 6 bases, with 15 bases between. In DNA, the CDR3 is TGTGCCAGCAGTGAAAATCCGTGGGGAGAGGATACGCAGTATTTT. This codes for CASSENPWGEDTQYF. Based on the CDR3 plus reference TRBV2 and TRBJ2-3, the full variable domain is EPEVTQTPSHQVTQMGQEVILRCVPISNHLYFYWYRQILGQKVEFLVSFYNNEISEKSEIFDDQFSVERPDGSNFTLKIRSTKLEDSAMYFCASSENPWGEDTQYFGPGTRLTVL.

The V and J genes are TRBV30 and TRBJ2-2; D may be TRBD2 (5 bases). The CDR3 runs to 13 residues. Germline V CDR1 and CDR2: GTSNPN, SVGIG (reference sequence). The ends were cut back, 3 bases at V and 5 bases at J, with 10 bases in the middle. The DNA of the CDR3 is TGTGCCTGGAGCGATGGACTTACCGGGGAGCTGTTTTTT. Residues: CAWSDGLTGELFF. Full variable domain (rest looked up from reference TRBV30 and TRBJ2-2): SQTIHQWPATLVQPVGSPLSLECTVEGTSNPNLYWYRQAAGRGLQLLFYSVGIGQISSEVPQNLSASRPQDRQFILSSKKLLLSDSGFYLCAWSDGLTGELFFGEGSRLTVL.

The gene calls are TRBV30 and TRBJ2-1; D is unclear. V gave up 1 base and J gave up 5 bases, with 9 bases separating them. CDR1 is GTSNPN, CDR2 SVGIG, per germline (reference sequence). The CDR3 sequence is 13 residues long. In DNA form, the CDR3 reads TGTGCCTGGAGTGGAGCGATTAACAATGAGCAGTTCTTC. The encoded protein is CAWSGAINNEQFF.

V usage is TRBV2 and J usage is TRBJ2-2; D gene unclear. The CDR3 runs to 12 residues. Trimming pared 5 bases from V and 7 bases from J, leaving 8 bases between. From germline, CDR1 is SNHLY and CDR2 FYNNEI. CDR3 loop: CASSWFGGELFF. The CDR3 region has the DNA TGTGCCAGCAGTTGGTTCGGCGGGGAGCTGTTTTTT.

The chain has TRBV7-2 and TRBJ2-1, with TRBD2 identical over 7 bases. The V and J ends lost 3 bases and 2 bases, in that order; junction bases with no gene match: 4. CDR1 is SGHTA, CDR2 FQGNSA, per germline. The CDR3 extends over 15 amino acids. The CDR3 DNA reads as TGTGCCAGCAGCTTGGAGAGCGGGGCCTACAATGAGCAGTTCTTC. Encoded protein: CASSLESGAYNEQFF.

The chain is built from TRBV28 and TRBJ1-2, with a possible D match to TRBD1 (5 bases). CDR1 is MDHEN and CDR2 is SYDVKM in the germline V gene. This CDR3 is 13 amino acids long. CDR3 bases: TGTGTGGTCGGGGGACTCCTATCAGTTGGCTACACCTTC. It is translated as CVVGGLLSVGYTF.

The rearrangement uses TRBV5-6 and TRBJ2-7; perhaps TRBD1 as D (6 bases). V gave up 2 bases and J gave up 4 bases, with 13 bases separating them. Germline V gene sequence: CDR1 SGHDT, CDR2 YYEEEE. The CDR3 length is 14 residues. The CDR3 reads CASSLRDTPYEQYF. The CDR3 region has the DNA TGTGCCAGCAGCTTACGGGACACCCCTTACGAGCAGTACTTC. The full variable domain, its missing parts supplied by reference TRBV5-6 and TRBJ2-7, is DAGVTQSPTHLIKTRGQQVTLRCSPKSGHDTVSWYQQALGQGPQFIFQYYEEEERQRGNFPDRFSGHQFPNYSSELNVNALLLGDSALYLCASSLRDTPYEQYFGPGTRLTVT.

The CDR3 region has the DNA TGTGCCAGCAGGGGACAGGGTGACTTAGCCAAAAACATTCAGTACTTC. It is translated as CASRGQGDLAKNIQYF. The chain combines TRBV6-4 with TRBJ2-4; 9 nucleotides match TRBD1. The germline gives CDR1 MRHNA, CDR2 SNTAGT. Trimming at V came to 6 bases and at J to 0 bases, leaving 6 bases not matched to a gene. The CDR3 has 16 residues.

The CDR3 here is CASSLNPSGSYEQYF. CDR3 nucleotides: TGTGCCAGCAGCTTAAATCCTAGCGGGAGTTACGAGCAGTACTTC. This chain joins TRBV7-3 and TRBJ2-7; TRBD2 matches at 10 bases. The V gene end was trimmed by 1 base and the J gene end by 4 bases; junction bases not matched to a gene: 4. The CDR3 extends over 15 amino acids. The germline V gene encodes CDR1 SGHTA and CDR2 FQGTGA.

The V call is TRBV29-1, the J call TRBJ2-2, with D tentatively TRBD2 (5 bases). The CDR3 loop spans 13 amino acids. The germline V gene has CDR1 SQVTM and CDR2 ANQGSEA. V shed 2 bases and J shed 6 bases, with 10 bases lying between them. CDR3 amino acids: CSVEFVASGELFF. The CDR3 nucleotides are TGCAGCGTTGAATTCGTAGCGTCCGGGGAGCTGTTTTTT.

This clone was detected only a few times. The chain has TRBV13 and TRBJ2-1, with 7 nucleotides matching TRBD2. Germline trimming cut 3 bases from V and 6 bases from J; bases unmatched to any gene: 5. Germline CDR1 and CDR2: PRHDT and FYEKMQ (reference sequence). CDR3 length equals 14 residues. The DNA for the CDR3 is TGTGCCAGCAGCTTCCCGCGGGAGAGCAATGAGCAGTTCTTC. As protein: CASSFPRESNEQFF.

This clone was counted only a few times. This chain links TRBV5-4 with TRBJ2-1, with 9 bases lining up with TRBD2. The CDR3 contains 16 residues. Trimming removed 0 bases from V and 13 bases from J; junction bases left unmatched: 14. Germline V gene data show CDR1 as SGHNT and CDR2 as YYREEE (reference sequence). CDR3 nucleotides: TGTGCCAGCAGCTTGGGAGCGGGAGGAGTAATTTCAAGTCAGTTCTTC. Its translation: CASSLGAGGVISSQFF.

The chain joins TRBV6-4 to TRBJ2-1; the match to TRBD2 covers 7 bases. V trimming: 0 bases; J trimming: 2 bases; junction bases outside the gene matches: 4. This CDR3 region has 16 residues. Per germline, CDR1 MRHNA and CDR2 SNTAGT. CDR3 residues: CASSDSTGGPYNEQFF. The CDR3 nucleotides are TGTGCCAGCAGTGACTCTACGGGAGGCCCCTACAATGAGCAGTTCTTC.

The rearrangement links TRBV7-2 to TRBJ2-2; possibly TRBD1 for D (5 bases). Germline assignment: CDR1 SGHTA and CDR2 FQGNSA. This CDR3 has 15 amino acids. Trimming removed 5 bases from V and 3 bases from J, with 13 bases in between. This CDR3 reads CASSPGLGHTGELFF. In nucleotides, the CDR3 is TGTGCCAGCAGCCCAGGGCTGGGCCACACCGGGGAGCTGTTTTTT.

This chain uses TRBV6-1 with TRBJ2-7, with D perhaps matching TRBD2 (6 bases). Trimming removed 5 bases at V and 2 bases at J, with 10 bases between. The CDR3 runs 13 residues. From germline, CDR1 is MNHNS and CDR2 SASEGT. The CDR3 sequence is CASSRDFTYEQYF. CDR3 DNA: TGTGCCAGCAGTAGGGACTTTACCTACGAGCAGTACTTC.

In its sample, this clone is medium-sized. The J gene is TRBJ2-2, the V gene TRBV6-4; the D gene is possibly TRBD2 (5 bases). Germline V gives CDR1 MRHNA, CDR2 SNTAGT. Trimming took off 3 bases at V and 6 bases at J, with 14 bases between the two ends. The CDR3 extends over 15 amino acids. CDR3 protein: CASSDRGREAGELFF. CDR3 bases: TGTGCCAGCAGTGATCGGGGAAGGGAAGCCGGGGAGCTGTTTTTT.

This rearrangement joins TRBV29-1 to TRBJ2-2; 13 bases line up with TRBD2. Germline V gene lookup returns CDR1 SQVTM and CDR2 ANQGSEA. The length of the CDR3 is 16 residues. The V and J ends lost 5 bases and 0 bases, in that order; junction bases with no gene match: 3. The chain's CDR3 is CSVRTSGSANTGELFF. The CDR3 nucleotides read TGCAGCGTTCGGACTAGCGGGAGTGCGAACACCGGGGAGCTGTTTTTT.

The chain uses TRBV9 and TRBJ1-1, with D maybe TRBD1 (5 bases). CDR1 is SGDLS, CDR2 YYNGEE, per germline. Trimming cost V 3 bases and J 3 bases, with 12 bases left between them. This CDR3 region has 14 residues. The CDR3 region has the DNA TGTGCCAGCAGCGGGGGGACGGGGGACACTGAAGCTTTCTTT. Its protein product is CASSGGTGDTEAFF.

This chain uses TRBV6-5 with TRBJ2-4, with 7 positions matching TRBD1. The CDR3 totals 13 residues. With V trimmed by 2 bases and J by 11 bases, 6 bases remained unmatched. Germline V CDR1 and CDR2: MNHEY, SVGAGI. The CDR3 DNA sequence: TGTGCCAGCAGTTACGAACAGGGGTCGTTTCAGTACTTC. The encoded protein is CASSYEQGSFQYF.

This clone was seen only once. The rearrangement uses TRBV27 and TRBJ2-3, with D perhaps matching TRBD2 (5 bases). Germline V gives CDR1 MNHEY, CDR2 SMNVEV (reference sequence). The CDR3 is made up of 14 amino acids. V dropped 8 bases and J dropped 5 bases, with 17 bases sitting between them. This CDR3 is CASQDRSGGDTQYF. Written as DNA, the CDR3 is TGTGCCAGCCAGGACCGCAGCGGCGGAGATACGCAGTATTTT.

This rearrangement joins TRBV19 to TRBJ2-3, with 10 bases matching TRBD2. This CDR3 region has 14 residues. The trim removed 5 bases at V and 1 base at J, leaving 0 bases unmatched. CDR1 and CDR2 (germline): LNHDA, SQIVND (reference sequence). The CDR3 loop reads CASSGLAGTDTQYF. In DNA, the CDR3 is TGTGCCAGTAGTGGACTAGCGGGCACAGATACGCAGTATTTT. The full variable domain, its missing parts supplied by reference TRBV19 and TRBJ2-3, is DGGITQSPKYLFRKEGQNVTLSCEQNLNHDAMYWYRQDPGQGLRLIYYSQIVNDFQKGDIAEGYSVSREKKESFPLTVTSAQKNPTAFYLCASSGLAGTDTQYFGPGTRLTVL.

The genes are TRBV27 and TRBJ1-1; 12 bases are shared with TRBD1. With 6 bases clipped from V and 3 bases from J, the junction kept 8 bases outside the gene matches. CDR3 length equals 16 residues. Germline V lookup: CDR1 MNHEY, CDR2 SMNVEV (reference sequence). Here the CDR3 reads CASRSGGQGAHTEAFF. The DNA of the CDR3 is TGTGCCAGCAGGTCCGGGGGACAGGGGGCTCACACTGAAGCTTTCTTT.

The CDR3 bases are TGTGCCACCAGCAGCGGAGGGGTCGGCTACACCTTC. Translation gives CATSSGGVGYTF. The chain joins TRBV15 to TRBJ1-2; a weak D match, TRBD1 (5 bases). CDR1 is LNHNV and CDR2 is YYDKDF in the germline V gene (reference sequence). Trimming pared 3 bases from V and 8 bases from J, leaving 10 bases between. The CDR3 runs to 12 residues.

In nucleotides, the CDR3 is TGTGCCAGCAGTCTGACAGGGGTCAATCAGCCCCAGCATTTT. Translating gives CASSLTGVNQPQHF. The chain employs TRBV28 and TRBJ1-5; the match to TRBD1 covers 8 bases. The CDR3 is 14 amino acids. CDR1 is MDHEN and CDR2 is SYDVKM in the germline V gene. V dropped 5 bases and J dropped 3; count of bases not matched to a gene: 3.

This clone occurred once. The genes are TRBV6-1 and TRBJ1-5; the match to TRBD1 covers 8 bases. The V gene's germline CDR1 is MNHNS and CDR2 SASEGT. Trimming cost V 6 bases and J 2 bases; bases outside gene matches: 6. The CDR3 extends over 15 amino acids. The CDR3 loop is CASRDLGQGNQPQHF. As DNA, the CDR3 is TGTGCCAGCAGGGACCTGGGACAGGGCAATCAGCCCCAGCATTTT.

This rearrangement joins TRBV19 to TRBJ2-1; the D is unclear. Germline CDR1 and CDR2: LNHDA and SQIVND (reference sequence). The CDR3 covers 13 residues. With 5 bases removed from V and 2 bases from J, the gap between germline ends came to 7 bases. This CDR3 is CASSLPPYNEQFF. The CDR3 region has the DNA TGTGCCAGTAGTCTCCCCCCCTACAATGAGCAGTTCTTC.

This rearrangement joins TRBV2 to TRBJ2-1, with TRBD2 matching over 16 bases. Unmatched junction bases numbered 3, after V lost 3 bases and J lost 7 bases. The CDR3 sequence is 16 residues long. The V gene's germline CDR1 is SNHLY and CDR2 FYNNEI. As DNA, the CDR3 is TGTGCCAGCAGTGAGGGACTAGCGGGAGGGCGAAATGAGCAGTTCTTC. Its protein product is CASSEGLAGGRNEQFF.

The chain couples TRBV5-1 to TRBJ2-2, with 9 bases identical to TRBD2. V gave up 0 bases and J gave up 6 bases; unmatched junction bases: 0. This CDR3 is built from 14 residues. Germline CDR1 SGHRS, CDR2 YFSETQ. This CDR3 is CASSLGTSAGELFF. The CDR3 region has the DNA TGCGCCAGCAGCTTGGGGACTAGCGCCGGGGAGCTGTTTTTT.

This chain links TRBV30 with TRBJ1-1; TRBD1 is a possible D gene (5 bases). CDR1 is GTSNPN, CDR2 SVGIG, per germline (reference sequence). There are 13 residues in the CDR3. Trimming took off 2 bases at V and 1 base at J, with 8 bases between the two ends. Here the CDR3 DNA reads TGTGCCTGGAGTCCACAGGCGAACACTGAAGCTTTCTTT. Its translation is CAWSPQANTEAFF.

The chain carries TRBV29-1 and TRBJ2-5; tentative D call: TRBD1 (6 bases). The CDR3 sequence is 15 residues long. V shed 3 bases and J shed 3 bases, with 17 bases lying between them. The germline V gene has CDR1 SQVTM and CDR2 ANQGSEA. CDR3 amino acids: CSVDVVPGDEETQYF. The CDR3 region has the DNA TGCAGCGTTGATGTTGTTCCAGGGGACGAAGAGACCCAGTACTTC.